Here is one T cell receptor (beta chain) with its context. Its antigen is unknown. It has no much larger one-base neighbor in the sample; base qualities were not kept. This specimen belongs to a study of T cell changes during pregnancy in multiple sclerosis (dated by TCRdb to the late 2010s). As for the study more broadly: The study examined how the T cell repertoire changed over the course of pregnancy in women with multiple sclerosis.

Libraries were constructed by the immunoSEQ multiplex PCR assay. Drawn from immuneACCESS, this table holds only the in-frame rearrangements with V and J called that TCRdb kept. Clones are partly lost; checked studies trace under half to an unresolved V gene and leave the rest unexplained. The sample records about 93,000 clones, 85% to 95% of which are singletons. The ten biggest clones cover more than 2% of the sample. The specimen was peripheral blood, collected after pregnancy. The source of this sequence is a female donor with multiple sclerosis, enrolled in a pregnancy study.

The nucleotide sequence reads TGCGCCAGCAGCTTGGCCCCCCGGGACAGGGGGCACTACGAGCAGTACTTC. It translates as CASSLAPRDRGHYEQYF. The receptor chain draws on TRBV5-1 and TRBJ2-7; 12 middle bases align to TRBD1. Trimmed from V: 0 bases; trimmed from J: 3 bases; junction bases lacking a gene match: 7. Per the germline V gene, SGHRS is the CDR1 and YFSETQ is the CDR2. The CDR3 holds 17 amino acids from the cysteine to the phenylalanine. Solely the CDR3 DNA is kept, with 51 bases framed from the first base. Full variable domain (CDR3 extended with the reference TRBV5-1 and TRBJ2-7 proteins): KAGVTQTPRYLIKTRGQQVTLSCSPISGHRSVSWYQQTPGQGLQFLFEYFSETQRNKGNFPGRFSGRQFSNSRSEMNVSTLELGDSALYLCASSLAPRDRGHYEQYFGPGTRLTVT.